A selection of T cell receptor beta chains follows, all from one sample in a study of CD4 T cells in relation to SARS-CoV-2 and coronaviruses. Measured with immunoSEQ multiplex PCR; TCRdb has only the in-frame clones, and not every one. The sample consists of about 56,000 clones, roughly nine tenths of them appearing once. The sample was naive CD4+ T cells from PBMCs. These receptors all come from an adult with COVID-19. The CDR3 runs from the conserved cysteine through the conserved F or W. The order of the fields is clone size, V gene, J gene, D gene, CDR3 DNA, CDR3 protein. D genes are given only for firm matches. Some rows have no size entry. The others give once, few or many, or a class for an expanded clone.

abundance: few
v_gene: TRBV5-4
j_gene: TRBJ1-2
d_gene: .
CDR3nt: TGTGCCAGCAGCTTAGGACAGCAAACTAACTATGGCTACACCTTC
CDR3aa: CASSLGQQTNYGYTF

abundance: .
v_gene: TRBV28
j_gene: TRBJ1-1
d_gene: .
CDR3nt: TGTGCCAGCAGTTCGCAGACAGCGTTGAACACTGAAGCTTTCTTT
CDR3aa: CASSSQTALNTEAFF

abundance: .
v_gene: TRBV9
j_gene: TRBJ1-4
d_gene: .
CDR3nt: TGTGCCAGCAGCGTAGGTGGGGGGGCGTATGAAAAACTGTTTTTT
CDR3aa: CASSVGGGAYEKLFF

abundance: once
v_gene: TRBV20-1
j_gene: TRBJ2-1
d_gene: .
CDR3nt: TGCAGTGCTAGTGGTCTCCTCGGGTCCAATGAGCAGTTCTTC
CDR3aa: CSASGLLGSNEQFF

abundance: .
v_gene: TRBV2
j_gene: TRBJ2-4
d_gene: .
CDR3nt: TGTGCCAGCAGTGACCTCGGCATTCAGTACTTC
CDR3aa: CASSDLGIQYF

abundance: .
v_gene: TRBV28
j_gene: TRBJ2-1
d_gene: TRBD2
CDR3nt: TGTGCCAGCAGTTTCTGGGTTATGCGGGAGGGTAAGGGCAATGAGCAGTTCTTC
CDR3aa: CASSFWVMREGKGNEQFF

abundance: .
v_gene: TRBV5-6
j_gene: TRBJ1-2
d_gene: .
CDR3nt: TGTGCCAGCAGCCCCGGTTTGATGAGAGAGTATGGCTACACCTTC
CDR3aa: CASSPGLMREYGYTF

abundance: .
v_gene: TRBV5-6
j_gene: TRBJ2-3
d_gene: .
CDR3nt: TGTGCCAGCAGCCAACTTTCAGGGGCCACAGATACGCAGTATTTT
CDR3aa: CASSQLSGATDTQYF

abundance: few
v_gene: TRBV2
j_gene: TRBJ1-2
d_gene: .
CDR3nt: TGTGCCAGCAGTGAACAGGGTTCTTATGGCTACACCTTC
CDR3aa: CASSEQGSYGYTF

abundance: .
v_gene: TRBV5-1
j_gene: TRBJ2-2
d_gene: .
CDR3nt: TGCGCCAGCAGCTTGCCCGACACCGGGGAGCTGTTTTTT
CDR3aa: CASSLPDTGELFF

abundance: few
v_gene: TRBV29-1
j_gene: TRBJ1-3
d_gene: .
CDR3nt: TGCAGCGTTCGACTTCCTGGAAACACCATATATTTT
CDR3aa: CSVRLPGNTIYF

abundance: .
v_gene: TRBV14
j_gene: TRBJ1-1
d_gene: .
CDR3nt: TGTGCCAGCAGCCTAACTCGGAACACTGAAGCTTTCTTT
CDR3aa: CASSLTRNTEAFF

abundance: .
v_gene: TRBV28
j_gene: TRBJ1-5
d_gene: .
CDR3nt: TGTGCCAGCAGCCCCCGCAGTAAGGAGCCCCAGCATTTT
CDR3aa: CASSPRSKEPQHF

abundance: .
v_gene: TRBV30
j_gene: TRBJ1-6
d_gene: .
CDR3nt: TGTGCCTGGAGTGTACCTTCTTCAGGGTCCAATTCACCCCTCCACTTT
CDR3aa: CAWSVPSSGSNSPLHF

abundance: .
v_gene: TRBV6-5
j_gene: TRBJ2-7
d_gene: .
CDR3nt: TGTGCCAGCAGGGATACAGGTTCCTCCTACGAGCAGTACTTC
CDR3aa: CASRDTGSSYEQYF

abundance: .
v_gene: TRBV7-2
j_gene: TRBJ2-5
d_gene: .
CDR3nt: TGTGCCAGCAGTCCTAGTCGACAAGAGACCCAGTACTTC
CDR3aa: CASSPSRQETQYF

abundance: .
v_gene: TRBV3-1/TRBV3-2
j_gene: TRBJ2-4
d_gene: .
CDR3nt: TGTGCCAGCAGCCAAGCCCCGCGGCTAGCCAAAAACATTCAGTACTTC
CDR3aa: CASSQAPRLAKNIQYF

abundance: .
v_gene: TRBV5-1
j_gene: TRBJ2-2
d_gene: .
CDR3nt: TGCGCCAGCAGCTTGGCCGCGGCCCGGAACACCGGGGAGCTGTTTTTT
CDR3aa: CASSLAAARNTGELFF

abundance: few
v_gene: TRBV2
j_gene: TRBJ1-4
d_gene: TRBD1
CDR3nt: TGTGCCAGCAGGAATACAGGGGTGGGAAAACTGTTTTTT
CDR3aa: CASRNTGVGKLFF

abundance: .
v_gene: TRBV28
j_gene: TRBJ2-1
d_gene: TRBD2
CDR3nt: TGTGCCAGCAGGACTAGCGGCTACAATGAGCAGTTCTTC
CDR3aa: CASRTSGYNEQFF

abundance: .
v_gene: TRBV28
j_gene: TRBJ2-1
d_gene: .
CDR3nt: TGTGCCAGCATTCCTCGGGACTCCTACAATGAGCAGTTCTTC
CDR3aa: CASIPRDSYNEQFF

abundance: .
v_gene: TRBV5-6
j_gene: TRBJ2-7
d_gene: .
CDR3nt: TGTGCCAGCAGCTTTTGGCAGGCCTACTCCTACGAGCAGTACTTC
CDR3aa: CASSFWQAYSYEQYF

abundance: .
v_gene: TRBV6-2/TRBV6-3
j_gene: TRBJ2-2
d_gene: .
CDR3nt: TGTGCCAGCAGTTATCAGATCGGGGAGCTGTTTTTT
CDR3aa: CASSYQIGELFF

abundance: .
v_gene: TRBV28
j_gene: TRBJ2-3
d_gene: .
CDR3nt: TGTGCCAGCAGTTCGGACGCTACAGATACGCAGTATTTT
CDR3aa: CASSSDATDTQYF

abundance: once
v_gene: TRBV2
j_gene: TRBJ2-1
d_gene: TRBD2
CDR3nt: TGTGCCAGCAGGGGGACTAGCGGTTACAATGAGCAGTTCTTC
CDR3aa: CASRGTSGYNEQFF

abundance: .
v_gene: TRBV5-1
j_gene: TRBJ2-5
d_gene: TRBD2
CDR3nt: TGCGCCAGCAGCTTGGGACTAGCGGGAGGGCCTGGGGAGACCCAGTACTTC
CDR3aa: CASSLGLAGGPGETQYF

abundance: .
v_gene: TRBV18
j_gene: TRBJ2-1
d_gene: TRBD1
CDR3nt: TGTGCCAGCTCACTTCGGACAGGGGGATACAATGAGCAGTTCTTC
CDR3aa: CASSLRTGGYNEQFF

abundance: few
v_gene: TRBV5-1
j_gene: TRBJ1-1
d_gene: .
CDR3nt: TGCGCCAGCAGCTTGGGATCGGGAAACACTGAAGCTTTCTTT
CDR3aa: CASSLGSGNTEAFF

abundance: .
v_gene: TRBV10-1
j_gene: TRBJ1-5
d_gene: .
CDR3nt: TGCGCCACCCCTTGCGGGTCGGGGGATAGCAATCAGCCCCAGCATTTT
CDR3aa: CATPCGSGDSNQPQHF

abundance: once
v_gene: TRBV4-3
j_gene: TRBJ2-5
d_gene: .
CDR3nt: TGCGCCAGCAGCCAAGGTGGGACGGCCACAGAGACCCAGTACTTC
CDR3aa: CASSQGGTATETQYF

abundance: .
v_gene: TRBV6-2/TRBV6-3
j_gene: TRBJ2-2
d_gene: TRBD2
CDR3nt: TGTGCCAGCCGTTCTAGCGGGAGAGTCACCGGGGAGCTGTTTTTT
CDR3aa: CASRSSGRVTGELFF

abundance: .
v_gene: TRBV7-9
j_gene: TRBJ2-7
d_gene: .
CDR3nt: TGTGCCAGCGGGCTAGTTTCGGGCGAGCAGTACTTC
CDR3aa: CASGLVSGEQYF

abundance: .
v_gene: TRBV28
j_gene: TRBJ1-1
d_gene: TRBD1
CDR3nt: TGTGCCACCATTGAATGGGACAGAAAAGCTTTCTTT
CDR3aa: CATIEWDRKAFF

abundance: .
v_gene: TRBV28
j_gene: TRBJ1-1
d_gene: .
CDR3nt: TGTGCCAGCAGTTTATTGAACACTGAAGCTTTCTTT
CDR3aa: CASSLLNTEAFF

abundance: .
v_gene: TRBV18
j_gene: TRBJ2-5
d_gene: TRBD1
CDR3nt: TGTGCCAGCTCCCCAGGGACAGGGGCGATCCAAGAGACCCAGTACTTC
CDR3aa: CASSPGTGAIQETQYF

abundance: .
v_gene: TRBV2
j_gene: TRBJ2-1
d_gene: .
CDR3nt: TGTGCCAGCTCTTTGATGGGGGATCGCTACAATGAGCAGTTCTTC
CDR3aa: CASSLMGDRYNEQFF

abundance: .
v_gene: TRBV29-1
j_gene: TRBJ1-2
d_gene: .
CDR3nt: TGCAGCGTTGTCGCGGGTAGCGGCTACACCTTC
CDR3aa: CSVVAGSGYTF

abundance: .
v_gene: TRBV7-9
j_gene: TRBJ2-7
d_gene: TRBD2
CDR3nt: TGTGCCAGCAGCCCGCCCCCATCTAGCGGGAGGGTCTACGAGCAGTACTTC
CDR3aa: CASSPPPSSGRVYEQYF

abundance: .
v_gene: TRBV7-8
j_gene: TRBJ2-5
d_gene: .
CDR3nt: TGTGCCAGCAGCTCAGGAGAGTCCCAAGAGACCCAGTACTTC
CDR3aa: CASSSGESQETQYF

abundance: .
v_gene: TRBV12-3/TRBV12-4
j_gene: TRBJ2-1
d_gene: .
CDR3nt: TGTGCCAGCAGTCAGAAGAATGAGCAGTTCTTC
CDR3aa: CASSQKNEQFF